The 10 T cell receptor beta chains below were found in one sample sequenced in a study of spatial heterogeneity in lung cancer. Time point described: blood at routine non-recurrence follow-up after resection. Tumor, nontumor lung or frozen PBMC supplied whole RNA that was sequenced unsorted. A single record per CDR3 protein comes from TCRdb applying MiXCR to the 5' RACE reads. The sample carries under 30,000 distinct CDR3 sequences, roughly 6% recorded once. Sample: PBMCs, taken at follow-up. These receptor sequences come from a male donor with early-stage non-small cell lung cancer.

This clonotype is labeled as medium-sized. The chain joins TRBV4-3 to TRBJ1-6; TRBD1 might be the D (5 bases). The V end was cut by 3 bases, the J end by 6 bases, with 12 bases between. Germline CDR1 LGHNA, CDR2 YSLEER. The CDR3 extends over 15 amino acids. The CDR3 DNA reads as TGCGCCAGCAGCCAGGAAAACAGGCCTAATTCACCCCTCCACTTT. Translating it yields CASSQENRPNSPLHF.

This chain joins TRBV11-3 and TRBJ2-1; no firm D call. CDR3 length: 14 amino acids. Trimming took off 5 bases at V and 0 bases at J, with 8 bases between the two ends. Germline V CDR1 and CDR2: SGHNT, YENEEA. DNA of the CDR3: TGTGCCAGCAGCCCTGGGTTCTCCTACAATGAGCAGTTCTTC. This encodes CASSPGFSYNEQFF.

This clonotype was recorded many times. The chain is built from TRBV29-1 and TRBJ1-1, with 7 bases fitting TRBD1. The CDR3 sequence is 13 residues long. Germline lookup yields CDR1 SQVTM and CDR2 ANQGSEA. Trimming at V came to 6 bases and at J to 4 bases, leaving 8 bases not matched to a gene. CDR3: CSVEGDRATEAFF. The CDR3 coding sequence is TGCAGCGTCGAGGGCGACAGGGCCACTGAAGCTTTCTTT.

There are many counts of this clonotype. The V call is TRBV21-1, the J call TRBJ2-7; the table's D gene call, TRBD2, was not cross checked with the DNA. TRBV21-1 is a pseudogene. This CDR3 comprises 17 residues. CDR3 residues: CASSKEGTSGSSYEQYV. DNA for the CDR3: TGTGCCAGCAGCAAAGAAGGGACTAGCGGAAGCTCCTACGAGCAGTACGTC.

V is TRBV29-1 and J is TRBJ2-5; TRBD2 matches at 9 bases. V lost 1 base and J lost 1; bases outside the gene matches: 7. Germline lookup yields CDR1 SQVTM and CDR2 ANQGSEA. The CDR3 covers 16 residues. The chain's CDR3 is CSVEGLSGGTQETQYF. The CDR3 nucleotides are TGCAGCGTTGAAGGCCTTAGCGGGGGAACCCAAGAGACCCAGTACTTC.

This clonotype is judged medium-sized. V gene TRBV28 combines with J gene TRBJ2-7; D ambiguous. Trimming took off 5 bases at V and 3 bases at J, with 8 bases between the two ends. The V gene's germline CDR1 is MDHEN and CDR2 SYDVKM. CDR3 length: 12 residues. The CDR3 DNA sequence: TGTGCCAGCAGTGGTCAATACTACGAGCAGTACTTC. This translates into CASSGQYYEQYF.

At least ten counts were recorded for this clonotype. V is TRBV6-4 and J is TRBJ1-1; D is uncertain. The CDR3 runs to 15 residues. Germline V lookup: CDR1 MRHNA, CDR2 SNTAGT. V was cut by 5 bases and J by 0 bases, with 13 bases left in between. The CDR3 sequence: CASSSMDRVNTEAFF. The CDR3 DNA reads TGTGCCAGCAGTTCTATGGACCGGGTGAACACTGAAGCTTTCTTT.

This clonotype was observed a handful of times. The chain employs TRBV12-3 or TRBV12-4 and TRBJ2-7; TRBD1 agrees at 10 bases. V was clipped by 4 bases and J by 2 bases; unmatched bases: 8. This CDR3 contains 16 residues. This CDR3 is CASSSWDRGRTYEQYV. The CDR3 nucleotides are TGTGCCAGCAGTTCCTGGGACAGGGGTCGAACCTACGAGCAGTACGTC.

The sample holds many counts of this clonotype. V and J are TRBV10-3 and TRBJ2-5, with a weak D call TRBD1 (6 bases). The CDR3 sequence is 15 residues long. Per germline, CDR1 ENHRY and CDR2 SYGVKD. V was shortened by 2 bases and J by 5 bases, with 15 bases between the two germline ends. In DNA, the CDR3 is TGTGCCATCAGTGAGAACGGCAGGGGAAGGGAGACCCAGTACTTC. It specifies CAISENGRGRETQYF.

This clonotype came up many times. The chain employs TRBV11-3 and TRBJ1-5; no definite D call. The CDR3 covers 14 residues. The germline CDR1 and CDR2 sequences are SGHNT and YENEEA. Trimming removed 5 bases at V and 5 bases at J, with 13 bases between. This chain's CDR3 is CASSPGGFDQPQHF. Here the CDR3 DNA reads TGTGCCAGCAGCCCGGGAGGGTTCGATCAGCCCCAGCATTTT.